Given below is one T cell receptor beta chain in context. This clonotype came up a few times. No cognate antigen has been identified for it. The sample holds no much larger clone one base away, and base qualities are not on file. The CDR3 measures 15 amino acids from cysteine to phenylalanine. Only the CDR3 portion is preserved as DNA: 45 bases, with reading frame beginning at the first base. The trim is 4 bases for V and 9 bases for J, with a gap of 17 bases between the germline ends. CDR1 and CDR2 are read off the germline V gene as SGHDT and YYEEEE. Profiling of TCR beta VDJ combinations and CDR3 sequences used genomic DNA as the template. TCR repertoire sequencing was run on an Illumina HiSeq 2000. The published analysis was carried out like this. Repertoires were assessed using TRBV/TRBJ rearrangement plots, CDR3 size and DJ length profiles, and Simpson's diversity index. The most abundant DNA sequence in the deep sequencing data was defined as the immunodominant clone. CDR3 amino acid sequences were checked for sharing across subjects and were also compared against the VDJdb database and published repertoires. Using fastp trimming at Q25 and MiXCR clonotype assembly, TCRdb reanalyzed the public sequencing data and kept in-frame beta chains. Every entry covers one CDR3 protein and lists the most common genes and DNA from its rows. TCRdb's processing, not the authors' own work, is the source of the V and J calls. For this sample the table gives 200,000 to 250,000 distinct CDR3 sequences, of which 65% were detected only once. The top ten clonotypes cover around 60% of the sample.

These data come from a study of CD8+CD57+ T cells in acquired aplastic anemia (dated by TCRdb to about 2018). Turning to the overall study: On average, sorted CD4+ and CD8+ cells yielded approximately 3 ug of extracted DNA, with a range of 0.2 to 27.4 ug. CD8+CD57+ expansion was defined as frequency above the mean frequency observed in healthy subjects. Study-wide findings and limitations: Roughly 30 CD8+ CDR3 sequences were shared between patients and controls but appeared highly expressed in patients and within their immunodominant clones. CD8+ Simpson's diversity did not differ significantly between patients and healthy controls (P=0.060).

Expansion of CD8+CD57+ cells had been shown by flow cytometry in the patients chosen for sequencing. Every patient had severe acquired aplastic anemia, diagnosed using the International Study of Aplastic Anemia and Agranulocytosis and Camitta criteria. Patients had received no therapy at the time of blood sampling. The study deep-sequenced TCR repertoires of sorted CD4+ and CD8+ blood T cells from severe aplastic anemia patients and healthy subjects. In the USA, patient enrollment took place under clinicaltrials.gov protocols 00001620, 01623167, 00001397, 00071045, 00081523 and 00961064. Ficoll-Paque density gradient centrifugation was used to isolate peripheral blood mononuclear cells. Before DNA extraction, CD4+ and CD8+ T cells were sorted with FACS or magnetic beads.

The sample comprised sorted CD4+, CD8+, or CD8+CD57+ T cells (not recorded which) from PBMCs. Recombination joined TRBV5-6 with TRBJ1-6; no D gene call is confident. This receptor was taken from a human donor with aplastic anemia. The DNA reads as follows: TGTGCCAGCAGCCGACCGGCAGTAACAAGTTCACCCCTCCACTTT. Protein translation: CASSRPAVTSSPLHF. The CDR3 plus the reference TRBV5-6 and TRBJ1-6 genes for the other parts give the full variable domain: DAGVTQSPTHLIKTRGQQVTLRCSPKSGHDTVSWYQQALGQGPQFIFQYYEEEERQRGNFPDRFSGHQFPNYSSELNVNALLLGDSALYLCASSRPAVTSSPLHFGNGTRLTVT.